The entry below describes one TCR beta chain. This sample is part of a study of blood T cell repertoires in COVID-19. On the study more broadly: Samples representing acute and convalescent COVID-19 were sourced from the United States, Italy and Spain. Sources were T cells, B-cell-depleted T cells, or PBMCs; the material itself was cDNA or gDNA.

Original processing methods: Reference gene primer amplification yielded estimated nucleated cell counts. Sequenced by immunoSEQ multiplex PCR; TCRdb stores in-frame clones only, minus some. V and J calls and clone size are copied from that table; D and trimming were computed from the DNA. The sample includes about 24,000 clones, roughly 87% of them seen just once. The receptor was isolated from a human donor in a cohort sampled during active COVID-19. Sequencing input: peripheral blood.

CDR3 coding DNA: TGTGCCAGCAGCTTACTCGGGAGCACAGATACGCAGTATTTT. It translates to CASSLLGSTDTQYF. The chain is built from TRBV7-2 and TRBJ2-3; D is unclear. Trimming stripped 2 bases from V and 0 bases from J, with 6 bases between. CDR1 and CDR2 from the germline V gene are SGHTA and FQGNSA. This CDR3 has 14 amino acids.